This T cell receptor beta chain was recorded in a study of T cells after yellow fever vaccination. General study findings and limits: On re-exposure, the response was weaker but peaked faster, at day 5 versus 15. Across the CD4 and CD8 compartments, a small share of clonotypes was present in both. Contamination by abundant bulk-population clonotypes could be present in FACS-sorted repertoires.

At least ten counts were recorded for this clonotype. Antigen specificity is unknown. From the 5' RACE reads, TCRdb called clonotypes with MiXCR, one entry per CDR3 protein. The data contain just under 600,000 distinct CDR3 sequences, about 13% of them seen just once; the ten biggest clones take up 11% to 15%. This clonotype was obtained from a man aged 25 to 40 who received the YFV17D yellow fever vaccine. The sequenced sample was PBMCs, obtained on the day of the yellow fever booster vaccination.

CDR3 DNA sequence: TGTGCCAGCAGCTCCCAGGGGGGGATTCAGACCCAGTACTTC. Translating gives CASSSQGGIQTQYF. This chain joins TRBV7-8 and TRBJ2-5, with D perhaps being TRBD1 or TRBD2 (7 bases each). The length of the CDR3 is 14 residues. V lost 4 bases and J lost 6, with 15 bases in between. Germline CDR1 and CDR2: SGHVS and FQNEAQ.